This T cell receptor beta chain was obtained from a study of T-cell memory formation after mild COVID-19. The CDR3 has 15 amino acids. Trimming stripped 0 bases from V and 4 bases from J, with 11 bases between. Germline-derived CDR1 and CDR2 are SGHNT and YYREEE (reference sequence). TCRdb itself ran the 5' RACE reads through MiXCR, one entry per CDR3 protein. This table has roughly 610,000 distinct CDR3 sequences, 17% appearing once. The J gene is TRBJ2-1, the V gene TRBV5-4; unclear D gene. This clonotype originated in an adult woman who had mild COVID-19 (a few samples of this study predate the infection). Cell type and time point are not known. The sequenced material came from PBMCs or a T cell subset sorted from them (not recorded which). CDR3 protein: CASSLAPTVYNEQFF. The DNA for the CDR3 is TGTGCCAGCAGCTTGGCCCCGACTGTATACAATGAGCAGTTCTTC.